A selection of T cell receptor beta chains follows, all from one sample in a study of cytomegalovirus exposure and HLA in healthy donors. Sequencing was performed with immunoSEQ multiplex PCR; in TCRdb, only in-frame clones are kept and a portion is missing. The data show some 130,000 clones, with roughly 78% seen just once and under 5.5% held by the top ten. Sequencing was done on a sample of PBMCs. These receptors were collected from a man younger than 45 in good health. CDR3s leave out the opening cysteine and the closing phenylalanine or tryptophan. Fields, in order: V gene, CDR3 protein.

v_gene: TRBV5-6
CDR3aa: ASSLAAGRKTQY

v_gene: TRBV7-6
CDR3aa: ASSSRVLSGRGKDTQY

v_gene: TRBV6-5
CDR3aa: ASSLDRGRGTDTQY

v_gene: TRBV18
CDR3aa: ASSPQDGNEQY

v_gene: TRBV6-5
CDR3aa: ASSGQITGELF

v_gene: TRBV5-6
CDR3aa: ASSPWTSGTYYEQY

v_gene: TRBV13
CDR3aa: ASSLTGLAVNEQF

v_gene: TRBV5-5
CDR3aa: ASSPGTGGRSNQPQH

v_gene: TRBV10-3
CDR3aa: AISEPPTLSRETQY

v_gene: TRBV6-1
CDR3aa: ASSEPQARPRDTQY

v_gene: TRBV9
CDR3aa: ASKVVSVREQY

v_gene: TRBV9
CDR3aa: ASSVGIAEPRTQQY

v_gene: TRBV30
CDR3aa: AWTSSARLPVNTEAF

v_gene: TRBV7-9
CDR3aa: ASSPSSGRSSYEQY

v_gene: TRBV10-3
CDR3aa: AIRPQAGGAYEQY

v_gene: TRBV6-5
CDR3aa: ASSYGRASGSYEQY

v_gene: TRBV14
CDR3aa: ASSPGQPNEKLF

v_gene: TRBV5-1
CDR3aa: ASSPGRGVRTEAF

v_gene: TRBV5-1
CDR3aa: ASIAGGPNTGELF

v_gene: TRBV27
CDR3aa: ASSSPRQGAVYEQY

v_gene: TRBV5-8
CDR3aa: ASSPLRTSGSKGETQY

v_gene: TRBV7-8
CDR3aa: ASSLRGVTADQPQH

v_gene: TRBV19
CDR3aa: ASRPQNREPYEQY

v_gene: TRBV30
CDR3aa: AWSIQGPGLH

v_gene: TRBV10-1
CDR3aa: ASSETTQEGYT

v_gene: TRBV7-2
CDR3aa: ASSPPARFYNEQF

v_gene: TRBV5-4
CDR3aa: ASSTASYNSPLH

v_gene: TRBV5-6
CDR3aa: ASSLDGGEQF

v_gene: TRBV6-5
CDR3aa: ASRKTGAGNTIY

v_gene: TRBV28
CDR3aa: ASRVTGSNYGYT

v_gene: TRBV27
CDR3aa: ASSFNLAGARRYEQY